The next 28 T cell receptor beta chains were all read from a single sample in a study of Ad26.COV2.S vaccination and SARS-CoV-2 variants. The data were produced by immunoSEQ multiplex PCR, yet TCRdb's version contains in-frame clones alone and is incomplete. Counted here are 500,000 or so clones, approximately 90% occurring once; the ten biggest clones make up about 13%. As for treatment: some 20 received Ad26.COV2.S at low or high dose, single or two shots; roughly five received placebo; per-sample allocation not given. It was on day 63 after the first vaccine or placebo injection that samples were taken. This sample comprised peripheral blood, obtained in a trial of Ad26.COV2.S vaccine versus placebo. The receptor set was obtained from a person aged 18-60 years who received the Ad26.COV2.S COVID-19 vaccine or a placebo.

For the CDR3, the DNA is TGTGCCAGCAGCTTAAGGGGTACTGAAGCTTTCTTT. Translating it yields CASSLRGTEAFF. V is TRBV7-9 and J is TRBJ1-1; TRBD1 might be the D (5 bases). Germline CDR1 is SEHNR and CDR2 is FQNEAQ (reference sequence). CDR3 length: 12 amino acids. V gave up 2 bases and J gave up 5 bases, with 6 bases separating them. The variable domain in full, with the rest retrieved from reference TRBV7-9 and TRBJ1-1, is DTGVSQNPRHKITKRGQNVTFRCDPISEHNRLYWYRQTLGQGPEFLTYFQNEAQLEKSRLLSDRFSAERPKGSFSTLEIQRTEQGDSAMYLCASSLRGTEAFFGQGTRLTVV.

This sequence joins TRBV27 and TRBJ2-3; D remains ambiguous. This CDR3 has 12 residues. From germline, CDR1 is MNHEY and CDR2 SMNVEV (reference sequence). V was shortened by 4 bases and J by 5 bases, with 7 bases between the two germline ends. CDR3 protein: CASSYPGDTQYF. In DNA, the CDR3 is TGTGCCAGCAGTTATCCCGGAGATACGCAGTATTTT.

The rearrangement uses TRBV27 and TRBJ2-7; D is uncertain. This CDR3 region has 16 residues. V was cut by 2 bases and J by 4 bases, with 18 bases left in between. Germline V gives CDR1 MNHEY, CDR2 SMNVEV (reference sequence). The CDR3 DNA follows: TGTGCCAGCAGTTTACTCCCGACCCATACAGAATACGAGCAGTACTTC. It translates to CASSLLPTHTEYEQYF.

This sequence joins TRBV6-5 and TRBJ1-5; D is perhaps TRBD1 (5 bases). Trimming left V 6 bases short and J 3 bases short, with 9 bases between. The germline V gene has CDR1 MNHEY and CDR2 SVGAGI. The CDR3 extends over 13 amino acids. CDR3 DNA sequence: TGTGCCAGCAGCGACAGAATCAATCAGCCCCAGCATTTT. Amino acids: CASSDRINQPQHF.

This chain connects TRBV5-1 to TRBJ1-1, with D perhaps TRBD1 (5 bases). The CDR3 contains 14 residues. V shed 0 bases and J shed 0 bases, with 6 bases lying between them. The V gene's germline CDR1 is SGHRS and CDR2 YFSETQ. CDR3 in amino acids: CASSLEGMNTEAFF. In DNA form, the CDR3 reads TGCGCCAGCAGCTTGGAGGGGATGAACACTGAAGCTTTCTTT.

This clone came up a few times. This chain uses TRBV28 with TRBJ2-2, with 11 bases that match TRBD2. This CDR3 is built from 16 residues. Trimming cost V 4 bases and J 2 bases; bases outside gene matches: 3. CDR1 is MDHEN and CDR2 is SYDVKM in the germline V gene. The CDR3 DNA follows: TGTGCCAGCAGTTCCGGGACTAGCGGCAACACCGGGGAGCTGTTTTTT. Its translation: CASSSGTSGNTGELFF. Together with reference TRBV28 and TRBJ2-2, the CDR3 gives the full variable domain: DVKVTQSSRYLVKRTGEKVFLECVQDMDHENMFWYRQDPGLGLRLIYFSYDVKMKEKGDIPEGYSVSREKKERFSLILESASTNQTSMYLCASSSGTSGNTGELFFGEGSRLTVL.

This chain uses TRBV7-3 with TRBJ2-1; TRBD2 agrees at 15 bases. Looked up from germline, CDR1 is SGHTA and CDR2 is FQGTGA. This CDR3 has 19 residues. J lost 0 bases, V lost 5 bases, and 8 bases had no gene match. The chain's CDR3 is CASSTGTSGRTSSYNEQFF. CDR3 nucleotide sequence: TGTGCCAGCAGCACCGGGACTAGCGGGAGGACCAGCTCCTACAATGAGCAGTTCTTC.

The rearrangement uses TRBV19 and TRBJ2-2, with D unresolved. Per germline, CDR1 LNHDA and CDR2 SQIVND (reference sequence). V was cut by 4 bases and J by 4 bases, with 4 bases left in between. This CDR3 is 12 amino acids long. CDR3 sequence: CASSTTTGELFF. The DNA for the CDR3 is TGTGCCAGTAGTACAACCACCGGGGAGCTGTTTTTT.

J is TRBJ2-1 and V is TRBV5-1, with D perhaps matching TRBD2 (6 bases). CDR1 is SGHRS, CDR2 YFSETQ, per germline. This CDR3 comprises 15 residues. V was trimmed by 3 bases and J by 6 bases, leaving 16 bases between them. The DNA of the CDR3 is TGCGCCAGCAGCTCTTCCGGGACTGGGCGCAATGAGCAGTTCTTC. It specifies CASSSSGTGRNEQFF.

The chain joins TRBV30 to TRBJ2-1; the D is unclear. Trimming took off 0 bases at V and 5 bases at J, with 14 bases between the two ends. The CDR3 length is 15 residues. Germline V gene data show CDR1 as GTSNPN and CDR2 as SVGIG (reference sequence). Here the CDR3 reads CAWSVIRRANNEQFF. The CDR3 DNA reads TGTGCCTGGAGTGTGATACGGCGAGCCAACAATGAGCAGTTCTTC.

CDR3 residues: CATSGQAQGGYTF. Written as DNA, the CDR3 is TGTGCCACCAGTGGTCAGGCCCAGGGGGGCTACACCTTC. The gene calls are TRBV24-1 and TRBJ1-2, with a weak D call TRBD1 (6 bases). The germline V gene has CDR1 KGHDR and CDR2 SFDVKD. There are 13 residues in the CDR3. V was shortened by 5 bases and J by 8 bases, with 14 bases between the two germline ends.

This clone was recorded once. The J gene is TRBJ2-7, the V gene TRBV5-4; the match to TRBD1 covers 10 bases. The V gene end was trimmed by 4 bases and the J gene end by 5 bases; junction bases not matched to a gene: 9. Germline lookup yields CDR1 SGHNT and CDR2 YYREEE (reference sequence). The length of the CDR3 is 15 residues. Written as DNA, the CDR3 is TGTGCCAGCAGCCGCCTGACAGGGGGCCCCCACGAGCAGTACTTC. Protein: CASSRLTGGPHEQYF.

This sequence joins TRBV5-4 and TRBJ2-7; a possible D gene is TRBD2 (6 bases). V lost 4 bases and J 1 base, leaving 12 bases between the germline ends. Germline lookup yields CDR1 SGHNT and CDR2 YYREEE (reference sequence). The CDR3 sequence is 14 residues long. CDR3 protein: CASSLGGTSYEQYF. CDR3 in DNA: TGTGCCAGCAGCCTCGGGGGTACGTCCTACGAGCAGTACTTC. The complete variable domain, with remaining parts taken from reference TRBV5-4 and TRBJ2-7, reads ETGVTQSPTHLIKTRGQQVTLRCSSQSGHNTVSWYQQALGQGPQFIFQYYREEENGRGNFPPRFSGLQFPNYSSELNVNALELDDSALYLCASSLGGTSYEQYFGPGTRLTVT.

The rearrangement uses TRBV19 and TRBJ2-4; no firm D call. Germline V CDR1 and CDR2: LNHDA, SQIVND (reference sequence). The CDR3 extends over 14 amino acids. The V end was cut by 6 bases, the J end by 1 base, with 10 bases between. CDR3 sequence: CASRPSFAKNIQYF. CDR3 DNA: TGTGCCAGTAGACCTTCCTTCGCCAAAAACATTCAGTACTTC.

This clone has more than one count but fewer than ten. The gene calls are TRBV14 and TRBJ2-2; D is possibly TRBD2 (5 bases). This CDR3 comprises 11 residues. The V gene's germline CDR1 is SGHDN and CDR2 FVKESK. Trimming removed 9 bases from V and 5 bases from J, with 7 bases in between. CDR3 protein: CASKRTGELFF. DNA for the CDR3: TGTGCCAGTAAGCGGACCGGGGAGCTGTTTTTT.

The rearrangement uses TRBV11-3 and TRBJ2-1, with D possibly matching TRBD2 (6 bases). CDR1 and CDR2 (germline): SGHNT, YENEEA. With 1 base removed from V and 5 bases from J, the gap between germline ends came to 12 bases. CDR3 length: 15 residues. Here the CDR3 reads CASSLGAGMHNEQFF. The CDR3 nucleotides read TGTGCCAGCAGCTTAGGAGCGGGTATGCACAATGAGCAGTTCTTC.

The rearrangement joins TRBV10-3 to TRBJ2-3; no clear D. The V gene's germline CDR1 is ENHRY and CDR2 SYGVKD. The CDR3 spans 14 residues. Deletions cut 7 bases from V and 1 base from J, with 12 bases between. The CDR3: CAINPASGTDTQYF. CDR3 in DNA: TGTGCCATCAACCCTGCGAGCGGCACAGATACGCAGTATTTT.

J is TRBJ1-2 and V is TRBV6-1, with D perhaps matching TRBD1 (5 bases). CDR1 and CDR2 (germline): MNHNS, SASEGT. V was shortened by 3 bases and J by 5 bases, with 13 bases between the two germline ends. This CDR3 region has 14 residues. CDR3 protein: CASSEGQGGYGYTF. The CDR3, as DNA: TGTGCCAGCAGTGAGGGGCAGGGCGGATATGGCTACACCTTC.

This rearrangement joins TRBV30 to TRBJ1-5; D unresolved. Germline V gene data show CDR1 as GTSNPN and CDR2 as SVGIG (reference sequence). Trimming cost V 1 base and J 4 bases, with 8 bases left between them. The CDR3 is made up of 13 amino acids. The CDR3 is CAWSAKRNQPQHF. The CDR3 nucleotides read TGTGCCTGGAGTGCCAAGAGGAATCAGCCCCAGCATTTT.

The gene calls are TRBV5-1 and TRBJ1-1; possible D gene TRBD1, 6 bases. This CDR3 region has 16 residues. Germline assignment: CDR1 SGHRS and CDR2 YFSETQ. The V gene lost 4 bases and the J gene lost 2 bases, with 18 bases spanning the gap. CDR3 amino acids: CASSPGGTGTNTEAFF. The CDR3 DNA is TGCGCCAGCAGCCCTGGGGGCACAGGCACAAACACTGAAGCTTTCTTT. Looking up the rest from reference TRBV5-1 and TRBJ1-1 gives the full variable domain: KAGVTQTPRYLIKTRGQQVTLSCSPISGHRSVSWYQQTPGQGLQFLFEYFSETQRNKGNFPGRFSGRQFSNSRSEMNVSTLELGDSALYLCASSPGGTGTNTEAFFGQGTRLTVV.

This clone has just one count. The rearrangement uses TRBV20-1 and TRBJ1-1; 9 nucleotides line up with TRBD1. Losses at the gene ends were 3 bases for V and 1 base for J; bases not matched to a gene: 12. In germline, CDR1 is DFQATT, CDR2 SNEGSKA (reference sequence). The CDR3 contains 17 residues. This chain's CDR3 is CSASKGWTGASNTEAFF. The CDR3 nucleotides are TGCAGTGCTAGTAAGGGGTGGACAGGGGCCTCGAACACTGAAGCTTTCTTT.

This sequence joins TRBV9 and TRBJ2-3; D is perhaps TRBD2 (6 bases). Between the trimmed V and J ends, which lost 0 bases and 5 bases, there was a span of 10 bases. CDR3 length: 14 residues. Germline V gene sequence: CDR1 SGDLS, CDR2 YYNGEE. DNA of the CDR3: TGTGCCAGCAGCGTAGCGGGAGTCAGAGATACGCAGTATTTT. It codes for CASSVAGVRDTQYF.

The chain combines TRBV28 with TRBJ1-2; D possibly corresponds to TRBD1 (6 bases). This CDR3 has 14 amino acids. The germline V and J ends were trimmed by 7 bases and 2 bases, with 14 bases remaining between them. Germline values: CDR1 MDHEN, CDR2 SYDVKM. CDR3 sequence reads: CASISPGQNYGYTF. CDR3 nucleotides: TGTGCCAGCATTTCTCCCGGACAGAACTATGGCTACACCTTC.

The chain combines TRBV5-1 with TRBJ2-5; 14 bases agree with TRBD2. Per germline, CDR1 SGHRS and CDR2 YFSETQ. The CDR3 covers 16 residues. V lost 5 bases to trimming and J lost 1 base; unmatched junction nucleotides: 4. CDR3 sequence (DNA): TGCGCCAGCAGGACTAGCGGGAGGGCCCCCCAAGAGACCCAGTACTTC. It translates to CASRTSGRAPQETQYF.

V is TRBV28 and J is TRBJ1-3; possibly TRBD1 for D (5 bases). Germline V CDR1 and CDR2: MDHEN, SYDVKM. The V end lost 6 bases, the J end lost 2 bases, and 11 bases lay between the germline ends. The CDR3 consists of 14 residues. The CDR3 nucleotides are TGTGCCAGCAGGGGGCCCCAGACTGGAAACACCATATATTTT. It translates to CASRGPQTGNTIYF.

The chain links TRBV27 to TRBJ1-4; D not certain. This CDR3 is built from 14 residues. Per the germline V gene, CDR1 is MNHEY and CDR2 is SMNVEV (reference sequence). The ends were cut back, 5 bases at V and 8 bases at J, with 15 bases in the middle. The CDR3 is CASSPRALGEKLFF. In nucleotides, the CDR3 is TGTGCCAGCAGTCCCCGGGCCTTGGGGGAAAAACTGTTTTTT.

The J gene is TRBJ2-7, the V gene TRBV5-1; weak D call: TRBD2 (6 bases). Trimming cost V 4 bases and J 4 bases, with 18 bases left between them. This CDR3 has 15 amino acids. Germline V gene data show CDR1 as SGHRS and CDR2 as YFSETQ. DNA for the CDR3: TGCGCCAGCAGCCCAGGAGCGGGTACTCGGTACGAGCAGTACTTC. Residues: CASSPGAGTRYEQYF.

The chain carries TRBV19 and TRBJ1-5, with a weak D call TRBD1 (5 bases). The CDR3 is made up of 15 amino acids. The V gene lost 3 bases and the J gene lost 0 bases, with 9 bases spanning the gap. Germline V gives CDR1 LNHDA, CDR2 SQIVND (reference sequence). In DNA form, the CDR3 reads TGTGCCAGTAGTATGACGGGGGATAGCAATCAGCCCCAGCATTTT. As protein: CASSMTGDSNQPQHF.